Sequencing of this T cell receptor (beta chain) was carried out in a study of blood T cell repertoires in COVID-19. Whole-study context: Whether acute or convalescent, the COVID-19 samples came from the United States, Italy and Spain. Sample material is recorded as cDNA or gDNA derived from T cells, B-cell-depleted T cells, or PBMCs.

In the authors' methods: Using reference gene primer amplification, nucleated cell counts were estimated. The assay was immunoSEQ multiplex PCR, and TCRdb's table has in-frame clones only and misses some. V, J and clone size are taken as reported in that table, and D and trimming were inferred from the DNA itself. The table has 150,000 or so clones, approximately 82% seen once; the top ten hold over 20%. This clone was observed a handful of times. The CDR3 consists of 20 residues. This TCR was sampled from a woman of 80 years or more with acute or convalescent COVID-19. Sequencing was carried out using peripheral blood. The chain combines TRBV21-1 with TRBJ2-2; no check of the table's D call, TRBD2, against the DNA was made. TRBV21-1 is reported as a pseudogene. The CDR3 DNA follows: TGTGCCAGCAGCAAAGTTGGAGCGGGAGGCCAGGAGGATCTAGCAGGGGAGCTGTTTTTT. Protein: CASSKVGAGGQEDLAGELFF.